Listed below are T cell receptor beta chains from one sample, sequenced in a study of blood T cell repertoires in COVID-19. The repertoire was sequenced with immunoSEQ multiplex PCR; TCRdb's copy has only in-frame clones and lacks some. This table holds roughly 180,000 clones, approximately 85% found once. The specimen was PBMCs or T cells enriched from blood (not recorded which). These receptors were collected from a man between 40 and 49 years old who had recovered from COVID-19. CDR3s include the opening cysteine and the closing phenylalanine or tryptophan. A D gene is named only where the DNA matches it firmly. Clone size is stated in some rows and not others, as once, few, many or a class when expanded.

DNA: TGTGCCAGTAGTCTTGCCTACAATGAGCAGTTCTTC
CDR3: CASSLAYNEQFF
size: NA
J: TRBJ2-1
V: TRBV19
D: NA

DNA: TGTGCCAGCAGTGGTGCGGGATTCTACACGAACACTGAAGCTTTCTTT
CDR3: CASSGAGFYTNTEAFF
size: once
J: TRBJ1-1
V: TRBV11-3
D: NA

DNA: TGCGCCAGCAGTCAAAGATCCGGGTCCCTGGCCCATCAGCCCCAGCATTTT
CDR3: CASSQRSGSLAHQPQHF
size: few
J: TRBJ1-5
V: TRBV10-1
D: NA

DNA: TGTGCCACCAGCAGAGATTTAGGGGCGCAGGGCTACACCTTC
CDR3: CATSRDLGAQGYTF
size: NA
J: TRBJ1-2
V: TRBV15
D: NA

DNA: TGTGCCAGCAGCCCTCTCCAGACCGGGACAAATGGCTACACCTTC
CDR3: CASSPLQTGTNGYTF
size: NA
J: TRBJ1-2
V: TRBV3-1/TRBV3-2
D: NA

DNA: TGTGCCAGCAGTACGACCCGGACACCGTCCGGCTACACCTTC
CDR3: CASSTTRTPSGYTF
size: NA
J: TRBJ1-2
V: TRBV27
D: NA

DNA: TGTGCCAGCAGCGGTCGGACTATCAGTCCAGATACGCAGTATTTT
CDR3: CASSGRTISPDTQYF
size: NA
J: TRBJ2-3
V: TRBV3-1/TRBV3-2
D: NA

DNA: TGTGCCAGCAGTGAAGTACTCAGGGTTCGGGCTTTCTTT
CDR3: CASSEVLRVRAFF
size: NA
J: TRBJ1-1
V: TRBV2
D: NA

DNA: TGTGCCAGCAGCCCCCGGACAGACAATGAGCAGTTCTTC
CDR3: CASSPRTDNEQFF
size: NA
J: TRBJ2-1
V: TRBV11-3
D: NA

DNA: TGTGCCAGCAGTGGGCCAACAGGGGGCGCAGACTATGGCTACACCTTC
CDR3: CASSGPTGGADYGYTF
size: NA
J: TRBJ1-2
V: TRBV2
D: TRBD1

DNA: TGTGCCACTCTACACGAACGGGAATACGAGCAGTACTTC
CDR3: CATLHEREYEQYF
size: NA
J: TRBJ2-7
V: TRBV10-3
D: NA

DNA: TGTGCCAGCAGTTCCCGACAGGGGAAGGTCCACGAGCAGTACTTC
CDR3: CASSSRQGKVHEQYF
size: NA
J: TRBJ2-7
V: TRBV6-6
D: TRBD1

DNA: TGTGCCAGCAGTCAAGGGGGCGCGGGTGGCTACACCTTC
CDR3: CASSQGGAGGYTF
size: NA
J: TRBJ1-2
V: TRBV5-6
D: TRBD1

DNA: TGTGCCAGCAGCTTAAGACCAGAGGGCCGGGGGGACGAGCAGTACTTC
CDR3: CASSLRPEGRGDEQYF
size: NA
J: TRBJ2-7
V: TRBV7-9
D: TRBD2

DNA: TGTGCCAGCAAGGAGGGACAGTGGAGTGAAGCTTTCTTT
CDR3: CASKEGQWSEAFF
size: NA
J: TRBJ1-1
V: TRBV7-9
D: TRBD1

DNA: TGTGCCAGTACCCCGGGACATGGGGGTGAAAAACTGTTTTTT
CDR3: CASTPGHGGEKLFF
size: NA
J: TRBJ1-4
V: TRBV19
D: NA

DNA: TGTGCCAGCAGCTTAGCGGGACTAGCGGGAAGGGGGGAGCTGTTTTTT
CDR3: CASSLAGLAGRGELFF
size: NA
J: TRBJ2-2
V: TRBV7-8
D: TRBD2

DNA: TGTGCCAGCAGCTTAACTAGCGGGAGAGATACGCAGTATTTT
CDR3: CASSLTSGRDTQYF
size: once
J: TRBJ2-3
V: TRBV7-6
D: TRBD2

DNA: TGTGCCAGTAGGACAGCCCAGGGGATCGGAAACACCATATATTTT
CDR3: CASRTAQGIGNTIYF
size: NA
J: TRBJ1-3
V: TRBV19
D: NA

DNA: TGTGCCAGCAGAGAAGGGGGCTTGACTAATGAAAAACTGTTTTTT
CDR3: CASREGGLTNEKLFF
size: NA
J: TRBJ1-4
V: TRBV2
D: TRBD1

DNA: TGTGCCAGCAGCAAAGGGACAGGGGGCGAGCAGTACTTC
CDR3: CASSKGTGGEQYF
size: many
J: TRBJ2-7
V: TRBV21-1
D: NA

DNA: TGTGCCAGCAGTGATCGGTCTAGCGGGAGGGGCAATGAGCAGTTCTTC
CDR3: CASSDRSSGRGNEQFF
size: NA
J: TRBJ2-1
V: TRBV6-1
D: TRBD2

DNA: TGCAGCGTTGAAGATCAAGGGCTGCGGCGGGATAATTCACCCCTCCACTTT
CDR3: CSVEDQGLRRDNSPLHF
size: NA
J: TRBJ1-6
V: TRBV29-1
D: NA

DNA: TGTGCCAGCAGCCTCGGGCGGGGAGGCCAGCCCCAGCATTTT
CDR3: CASSLGRGGQPQHF
size: NA
J: TRBJ1-5
V: TRBV7-8
D: NA

DNA: TGTGCCAGCAGTCAAAACAGGGGGCTAGACTATGGCTACACCTTC
CDR3: CASSQNRGLDYGYTF
size: NA
J: TRBJ1-2
V: TRBV2
D: TRBD1

DNA: TGCGCCAGCAGCCTCGACAGGGGGCGGAACTATGGCTACACCTTC
CDR3: CASSLDRGRNYGYTF
size: NA
J: TRBJ1-2
V: TRBV5-1
D: TRBD1

DNA: TGTGCCAGCAGCAAAGGCCTCTATTCCGGGACTCCAGACTCTGGAAACACCATATATTTT
CDR3: CASSKGLYSGTPDSGNTIYF
size: NA
J: TRBJ1-3
V: TRBV21-1
D: NA

DNA: TGTGCCAGTAGTGCGCGCTCGGGACAGTATTACAATGAGCAGTTCTTC
CDR3: CASSARSGQYYNEQFF
size: NA
J: TRBJ2-1
V: TRBV19
D: TRBD1

DNA: TGTGCCAGCAGTTTACGACAGGGGGCAGACGAGCAGTACTTC
CDR3: CASSLRQGADEQYF
size: NA
J: TRBJ2-7
V: TRBV27
D: TRBD1

DNA: TGTGCCAGCAGCCTTTCGGACAGCTATGGCTACACCTTC
CDR3: CASSLSDSYGYTF
size: NA
J: TRBJ1-2
V: TRBV3-1/TRBV3-2
D: NA

DNA: TGTGCCAGCAGCTTACTCTCCTGGGCCGGGAACACTGAAGCTTTCTTT
CDR3: CASSLLSWAGNTEAFF
size: few
J: TRBJ1-1
V: TRBV11-3
D: NA

DNA: TGCGCCAGCAGCCTGGACGACAGGGAATATCAGCCCCAGCATTTT
CDR3: CASSLDDREYQPQHF
size: NA
J: TRBJ1-5
V: TRBV5-1
D: TRBD1

DNA: TGTGCCAGCAACCGGGACAGGGTACACGAGCAGTACTTC
CDR3: CASNRDRVHEQYF
size: NA
J: TRBJ2-7
V: TRBV14
D: TRBD1

DNA: TGCGCCAGCAGTCGACTGGAGGTTGCAACTAATGAAAAACTGTTTTTT
CDR3: CASSRLEVATNEKLFF
size: NA
J: TRBJ1-4
V: TRBV5-1
D: NA

DNA: TGTGCCAGCACTTCGACAGGGACGAACACCGGGGAGCTGTTTTTT
CDR3: CASTSTGTNTGELFF
size: NA
J: TRBJ2-2
V: TRBV5-5
D: TRBD1

DNA: TGTGCCAGCAGCCAAGATCAGGGGCGCGGCACCGGGGAGCTGTTTTTT
CDR3: CASSQDQGRGTGELFF
size: few
J: TRBJ2-2
V: TRBV4-2
D: NA

DNA: TGCGCCAGCAGCTTGTCGGGAGGCCGCGAAAAACTGTTTTTT
CDR3: CASSLSGGREKLFF
size: NA
J: TRBJ1-4
V: TRBV5-1
D: NA

DNA: TGTGCCAGCGGACCACCTCGGGCAGGGGATGATGGCTACACCTTC
CDR3: CASGPPRAGDDGYTF
size: NA
J: TRBJ1-2
V: TRBV6-5
D: NA

DNA: TGTGCCAGCAGTTATGGACAAGTAGGAGATACGCAGTATTTT
CDR3: CASSYGQVGDTQYF
size: NA
J: TRBJ2-3
V: TRBV6-5
D: NA

DNA: TGTGCCAGCAGTTTCTCCCCTTCCGGGGCCGGGGAGCTGTTTTTT
CDR3: CASSFSPSGAGELFF
size: once
J: TRBJ2-2
V: TRBV27
D: NA

DNA: TGCGCCAGCAGCCAAGTTCCGCAGGGGGCCACTGAAGCTTTCTTT
CDR3: CASSQVPQGATEAFF
size: NA
J: TRBJ1-1
V: TRBV4-1
D: TRBD1

DNA: TGTGCCAGCGTAGACCGGGACAGGGGTGAAAAACTGTTTTTT
CDR3: CASVDRDRGEKLFF
size: few
J: TRBJ1-4
V: TRBV28
D: TRBD1

DNA: TGTGCCAGCAGAAGTCACGGAGACACTGAAGCTTTCTTT
CDR3: CASRSHGDTEAFF
size: NA
J: TRBJ1-1
V: TRBV28
D: NA

DNA: TGTGCCAGCAGCTTATCTCCAGGGGCTGGGTCCCATTCACCCCTCCACTTT
CDR3: CASSLSPGAGSHSPLHF
size: NA
J: TRBJ1-6
V: TRBV5-5
D: NA

DNA: TGTGCCAGCAGCGGCAAGACAGGGTCCAACGAGCAGTACTTC
CDR3: CASSGKTGSNEQYF
size: NA
J: TRBJ2-7
V: TRBV9
D: TRBD1

DNA: TGTGCCAGCAGCCCTGTGGCCGGGACAGGTGGTGAAAAACTGTTTTTT
CDR3: CASSPVAGTGGEKLFF
size: NA
J: TRBJ1-4
V: TRBV3-1/TRBV3-2
D: TRBD1

DNA: TGTGCCTGGGGCGGACAGGGTTCGATGATGCCCAATTCACCCCTCCACTTT
CDR3: CAWGGQGSMMPNSPLHF
size: NA
J: TRBJ1-6
V: TRBV30
D: TRBD1

DNA: TGTGCCTGGAGTTCTAACCTCTCCTACGAGCAGTACTTC
CDR3: CAWSSNLSYEQYF
size: NA
J: TRBJ2-7
V: TRBV30
D: NA

DNA: TGTGCCAGCAGACCACCCTTCGGTAGCAATCAGCCCCAGCATTTT
CDR3: CASRPPFGSNQPQHF
size: NA
J: TRBJ1-5
V: TRBV6-5
D: NA

DNA: TGTGCCATCAGTGACCACACGTATAATTCACCCCTCCACTTT
CDR3: CAISDHTYNSPLHF
size: NA
J: TRBJ1-6
V: TRBV10-3
D: NA

DNA: TGTGCCACCCACTCACAGGGGTCCGGGGAGCTGTTTTTT
CDR3: CATHSQGSGELFF
size: NA
J: TRBJ2-2
V: TRBV19
D: TRBD1

DNA: TGTGCCAGCAGCGGACAGGGGGAGAGCTCCTATAATTCACCCCTCCACTTT
CDR3: CASSGQGESSYNSPLHF
size: NA
J: TRBJ1-6
V: TRBV11-3
D: TRBD1

DNA: TGTGCCAGCAGCGCCCCCGGGACTAGCGGGAAGGGGTCCTACAATGAGCAGTTCTTC
CDR3: CASSAPGTSGKGSYNEQFF
size: once
J: TRBJ2-1
V: TRBV7-2
D: TRBD2

DNA: TGTGCCACCCTAGCGGACAACACAGATACGCAGTATTTT
CDR3: CATLADNTDTQYF
size: once
J: TRBJ2-3
V: TRBV28
D: TRBD2